This TCR beta chain emerged from a study of shared clonotypes between healthy human individuals. Study at large: Each donor contributed plates that comprised three CD4 naive, three CD4 memory, two CD8 naive and one CD8 memory.

Original analysis: Filtering was not the same, since immunoSEQ gave junction-only sequences without quality scores. Profiling relied on immunoSEQ multiplex PCR, and the TCRdb table lists in-frame clones only, not all of them. That table is the source of V, J and clone size, and D and trimming were worked out from the DNA. The sample lists over 1.4 million clones, roughly 95% occurring once. CDR1 SGDLS and CDR2 YYNGEE come from the germline V gene. The CDR3 is 14 residues long. J lost 2 bases, V lost 6 bases, and 6 bases had no gene match. The TCR was taken from a man aged 30-40 years in good health. The V call is TRBV9, the J call TRBJ2-3; 7 bases fit TRBD1. Sequencing input: naive CD4+ T cells sorted from blood. Subset indicated: CD45RA+ positively selected. The CDR3 is CASNRGRTTDTQYF. The CDR3, as DNA: TGTGCCAGCAACAGGGGACGGACCACAGATACGCAGTATTTT.